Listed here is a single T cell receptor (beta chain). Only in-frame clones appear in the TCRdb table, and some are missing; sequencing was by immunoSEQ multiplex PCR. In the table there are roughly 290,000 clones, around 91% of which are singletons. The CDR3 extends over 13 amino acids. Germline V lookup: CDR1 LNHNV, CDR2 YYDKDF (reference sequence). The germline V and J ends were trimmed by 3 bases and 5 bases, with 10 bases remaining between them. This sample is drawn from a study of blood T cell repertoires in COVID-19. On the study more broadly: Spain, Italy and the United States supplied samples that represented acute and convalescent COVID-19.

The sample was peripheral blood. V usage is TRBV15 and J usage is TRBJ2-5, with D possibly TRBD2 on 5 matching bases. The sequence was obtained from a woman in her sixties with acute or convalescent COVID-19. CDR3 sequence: CATSSAGKETQYF. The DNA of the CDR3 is TGTGCCACCAGCAGCGCGGGCAAGGAGACCCAGTACTTC.